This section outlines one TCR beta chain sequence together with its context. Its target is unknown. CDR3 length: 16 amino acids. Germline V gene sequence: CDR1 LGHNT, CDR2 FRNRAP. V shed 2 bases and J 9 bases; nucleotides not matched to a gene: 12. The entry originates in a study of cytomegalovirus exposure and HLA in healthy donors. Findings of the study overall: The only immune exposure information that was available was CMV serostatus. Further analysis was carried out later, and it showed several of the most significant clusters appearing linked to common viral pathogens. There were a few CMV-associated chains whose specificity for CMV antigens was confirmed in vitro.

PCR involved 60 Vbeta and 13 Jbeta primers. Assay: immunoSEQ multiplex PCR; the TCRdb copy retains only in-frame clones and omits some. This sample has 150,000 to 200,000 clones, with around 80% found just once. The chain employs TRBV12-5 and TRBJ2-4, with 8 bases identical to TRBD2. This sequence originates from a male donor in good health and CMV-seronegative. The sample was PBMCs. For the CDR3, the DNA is TGTGCTAGTGGTTTGTTGGCGGGGGGCGGGAAAGGCATTCAGTACTTC. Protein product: CASGLLAGGGKGIQYF.